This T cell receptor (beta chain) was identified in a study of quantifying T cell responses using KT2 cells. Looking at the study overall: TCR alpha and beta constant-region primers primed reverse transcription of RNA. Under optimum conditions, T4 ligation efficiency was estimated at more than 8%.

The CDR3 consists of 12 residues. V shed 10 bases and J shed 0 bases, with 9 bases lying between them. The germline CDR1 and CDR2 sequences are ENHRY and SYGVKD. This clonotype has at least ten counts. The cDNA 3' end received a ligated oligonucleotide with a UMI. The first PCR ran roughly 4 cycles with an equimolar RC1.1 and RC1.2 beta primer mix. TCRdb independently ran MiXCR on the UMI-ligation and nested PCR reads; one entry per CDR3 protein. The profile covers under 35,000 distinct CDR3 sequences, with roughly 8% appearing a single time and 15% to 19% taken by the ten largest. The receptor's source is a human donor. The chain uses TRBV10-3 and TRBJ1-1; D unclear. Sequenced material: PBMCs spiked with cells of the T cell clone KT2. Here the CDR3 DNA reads TGTGCCACCAAACAAGTGAACACTGAAGCTTTCTTT. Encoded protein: CATKQVNTEAFF.